The 16 T cell receptor beta chains below were found in one sample sequenced in a study of low-dose radiotherapy and immunotherapy resistance in tumors. This sample's time point: after trial treatment. Treatment specified: LDRT plus nivolumab, ipilimumab, low-dose cyclophosphamide and aspirin (RACIN trial). First-strand cDNA used TRAV- and TRBV-specific primers, covering alpha and beta chains. TCR amplification used roughly 20 PCR cycles, a constant-region primer and a V-primer adapter. In TCRdb, the reads were re-called with MiXCR into one record per CDR3 protein. The data show tens of thousands of distinct CDR3 sequences, roughly 19% seen once. The sample consisted of PBMCs, taken after low-dose radiotherapy plus immunotherapy. Every receptor here comes from a female donor with ovarian cancer.

This clonotype was recorded at least ten times. The rearrangement joins TRBV14 to TRBJ2-2, with D tentatively TRBD1 (6 bases). V lost 1 base to trimming and J lost 0 bases, with 9 bases between them. Germline CDR1 SGHDN, CDR2 FVKESK. The CDR3 length is 16 residues. CDR3 nucleotide sequence: TGTGCCAGCAGCCAAGTTAGACAGGCGAACACCGGGGAGCTGTTTTTT. Translation: CASSQVRQANTGELFF.

In the case of this clonotype: Only one base separates this from a far larger clonotype, so it likely reflects a read error. The CDR3 is CASTAGTGAGETQFF. In DNA form, the CDR3 reads TGTGCCAGCACGGCGGGGACAGGGGCGGGAGAGACCCAGTTCTTC. The V call is TRBV28, the J call TRBJ2-1; 10 bases map to TRBD1. This CDR3 has 15 residues. With 7 bases clipped from V and 13 bases from J, the junction kept 16 bases outside the gene matches. Germline V gene sequence: CDR1 MDHEN, CDR2 SYDVKM.

This clonotype was seen ten or more times. The rearrangement links TRBV2 to TRBJ1-2; 10 bases line up with TRBD1. V lost 3 bases, J lost 2 bases, and 9 bases stayed unmatched. Germline V gives CDR1 SNHLY, CDR2 FYNNEI. The CDR3 spans 17 residues. CDR3 protein: CASSETGGYSRNYGYTF. The CDR3 nucleotides read TGTGCCAGCAGTGAGACAGGGGGCTATAGTCGGAACTATGGCTACACCTTC.

Notes on this clonotype: Since a far larger clone is one base different, this is likely a read error. This chain uses TRBV5-1 with TRBJ2-1; TRBD2 might be the D (6 bases). V lost 4 bases to trimming and J lost 10 bases, with 21 bases between them. Germline V gives CDR1 SGHRS, CDR2 YFSETQ. The CDR3 totals 15 residues. The CDR3 bases are TGCGCCAGCAGCCCGGCCGGGACGGGACTCTACGAGCAGTTCTTC. Its translation: CASSPAGTGLYEQFF.

Details on this clonotype: One junction end disagrees with the germline gene, perhaps due to a read error. The rearrangement links TRBV2 to TRBJ2-7; a weak D match, TRBD1 (5 bases). The CDR3 covers 14 residues. Germline V lookup: CDR1 SNHLY, CDR2 FYNNEI. The CDR3 loop reads CASSLGPILNEQYF. In nucleotides, the CDR3 is TGTGCCAGCAGTCTGGGGCCCATCCTTAACGAACAGTACTTC.

This clonotype was seen a few times. The chain uses TRBV5-7 and TRBJ1-5; tentative D call: TRBD1 (5 bases). TRBV5-7 is labeled an ORF, and its function is uncertain. This CDR3 is built from 16 residues. V lost 4 bases and J lost 0, with 14 bases in between. CDR3 region: CASSPRAVYSNQPQHF. In nucleotides, the CDR3 is TGTGCCAGCAGCCCCAGGGCAGTTTATAGCAATCAGCCCCAGCATTTT.

This clonotype was counted ten times or more. The V and J genes are TRBV29-1 and TRBJ2-1; D remains unclear. The CDR3 length is 15 residues. Between the trimmed V and J ends, which lost 3 bases and 1 base, there was a span of 13 bases. CDR1 and CDR2 from the germline V gene are SQVTM and ANQGSEA. The CDR3 loop reads CSVDNPTGSYNEQFF. As DNA, the CDR3 is TGCAGCGTTGATAACCCAACGGGTTCCTACAATGAGCAGTTCTTC.

This clonotype was counted many times. The gene calls are TRBV4-1 and TRBJ2-1; weak D call: TRBD2 (5 bases). Germline values: CDR1 MGHRA, CDR2 YSYEKL. The CDR3 runs to 16 residues. Trimming removed 4 bases from V and 8 bases from J, with 21 bases in between. CDR3 nucleotides: TGCGCCAGCAGCCCCTGGACGAGGGCTCCCGGGGATGAGCAGTTCTTC. It specifies CASSPWTRAPGDEQFF.

On this clonotype: A far larger clone is a single base away, which makes a read error likely. The chain combines TRBV6-1 with TRBJ2-7; D may correspond to TRBD1 or TRBD2 (7 bases each). Per germline, CDR1 MNHNS and CDR2 SASEGT. The CDR3 loop spans 16 amino acids. V dropped 5 bases and J dropped 7 bases, with 24 bases sitting between them. This CDR3 reads CASSRGRGTVGNEQYF. CDR3 nucleotides: TGTGCCAGCAGTCGGGGGAGGGGGACAGTGGGCAATGAGCAGTACTTC.

A word on this clonotype: A single base separates this from a much larger clone, so it may be a read error. The V gene is TRBV20-1, the J gene TRBJ1-1; D is unresolved. Germline CDR1 and CDR2: DFQATT and SNEGSKA (reference sequence). Trimming removed 3 bases at V and 2 bases at J, with 13 bases between. The CDR3 covers 14 residues. The DNA of the CDR3 is TGCAGTGCTAGTTTCACCCGGGGAAACACTGAAGCTTTCTTT. Its translation: CSASFTRGNTEAFF.

The sample holds many counts of this clonotype. This chain connects TRBV18 to TRBJ2-6; a possible D gene is TRBD2 (5 bases). Germline V gene data show CDR1 as KGHSH and CDR2 as LQKENI. V dropped 4 bases and J dropped 0 bases, with 13 bases sitting between them. The CDR3 runs to 17 residues. CDR3 loop: CASSRVWESSGANVLTF. The CDR3 region has the DNA TGTGCCAGCTCACGAGTTTGGGAGAGCTCTGGGGCCAACGTCCTGACTTTC. Full variable domain (remainder filled in from reference TRBV18 and TRBJ2-6): NAGVMQNPRHLVRRRGQEARLRCSPMKGHSHVYWYRQLPEEGLKFMVYLQKENIIDESGMPKERFSAEFPKEGPSILRIQQVVRGDSAAYFCASSRVWESSGANVLTFGAGSRLTVL.

At least ten counts were recorded for this clonotype. The chain combines TRBV12-3 or TRBV12-4 with TRBJ1-3, with D possibly being TRBD1 (5 bases). V gave up 4 bases and J gave up 0 bases, with 13 bases separating them. The CDR3 consists of 16 residues. The CDR3 DNA sequence: TGTGCCAGCAGTTATTCAGACAGAGCCTCTGGAAACACCATATATTTT. Residues: CASSYSDRASGNTIYF.

There are many counts of this clonotype. V usage is TRBV5-1 and J usage is TRBJ1-6, with D unresolved. This CDR3 comprises 12 residues. CDR1 is SGHRS and CDR2 is YFSETQ in the germline V gene. With 4 bases removed from V and 5 bases from J, the gap between germline ends came to 4 bases. The CDR3 nucleotides read TGCGCCAGCAGCCCGGATAATTCACCCCTCCACTTT. It specifies CASSPDNSPLHF.

This clonotype was seen many times. The rearrangement joins TRBV27 to TRBJ1-6; D remains unclear. This CDR3 has 17 amino acids. The germline gives CDR1 MNHEY, CDR2 SMNVEV (reference sequence). Trimming pared 3 bases from V and 0 bases from J, leaving 12 bases between. The CDR3, as DNA: TGTGCCAGCAGTTTTGAGAGAGGGAGCTCCTATAATTCACCCCTCCACTTT. It encodes CASSFERGSSYNSPLHF.

This clonotype was seen at least ten times. The chain uses TRBV7-6 and TRBJ2-2, with TRBD1 matching over 7 bases. CDR1 and CDR2 from the germline V gene are SGHVS and FNYEAQ. The CDR3 length is 18 residues. V gave up 2 bases and J gave up 0 bases; unmatched junction bases: 9. CDR3 DNA sequence: TGTGCCAGCAGCTTAAAGGGACAGAACTCTGCGAACACCGGGGAGCTGTTTTTT. It encodes CASSLKGQNSANTGELFF.

This clonotype appeared many times. CDR3 in DNA: TGTGCCACCAGCAGAGAGGCTAGCGGGAGAGGGGAGACCCAGTACTTC. Translated, it gives CATSREASGRGETQYF. The chain couples TRBV15 to TRBJ2-5; TRBD2 matches at 10 bases. The junction had 6 bases not matched to a gene; V was cut back by 0 bases and J by 5 bases. Looked up from germline, CDR1 is LNHNV and CDR2 is YYDKDF (reference sequence). The CDR3 spans 16 residues.